This record covers a single T cell receptor (beta chain). Its antigen is as yet unknown. The data are from a study of graft-versus-host responses after intestinal transplantation. Looking at the study overall: Each recipient received a multivisceral, liver-intestinal, or isolated intestinal graft. Overall study results and limits: Subjects displaying graft-donor T cell macrochimerism possessed elevated graft-versus-host to host-versus-graft clonal ratios inside allografts. GvH clones surfaced in recipient marrow, some emerging earlier in ileum or blood.

Assay: immunoSEQ multiplex PCR; the TCRdb copy retains only in-frame clones and omits some. The table has 90,000 or so clones, 82% seen once. The CDR3 totals 16 residues. Germline V gives CDR1 SGDLS, CDR2 YYNGEE. V gave up 0 bases and J gave up 3 bases; unmatched junction bases: 4. The origin of this receptor is a human donor who received an intestinal transplant. Sample: unstimulated CD4+ T cells sorted from spleen or lymph node cells, taken before intestinal transplant. The rearrangement links TRBV9 to TRBJ1-2; 11 positions agree with TRBD1. This CDR3 reads CASSVGPGQGDYGYTF. The CDR3 DNA is TGTGCCAGCAGCGTAGGACCGGGACAGGGGGACTATGGCTACACCTTC.